The 27 T cell receptor beta chains given below trace back to one sample, sequenced in a study of T cell responses to AZD1222 COVID-19 vaccine. Using immunoSEQ multiplex PCR, the repertoire was profiled, and TCRdb retains in-frame clones only, with some absent. The table shows about 260,000 clones, with more than 80% occurring only once. The sequenced sample was peripheral blood, obtained on day 0 of AZD1222 vaccination. These receptors originate from an adult in good health.

J is TRBJ2-7 and V is TRBV4-1; no firm D call. The CDR3 has 12 residues. The germline V gene encodes CDR1 MGHRA and CDR2 YSYEKL. Trimming took off 2 bases at V and 4 bases at J, with 6 bases between the two ends. The CDR3 DNA follows: TGCGCCAGCAGCCAAAACGGGTACGAGCAGTACTTC. Protein sequence: CASSQNGYEQYF.

J is TRBJ2-7 and V is TRBV11-1; perhaps D is TRBD1 or TRBD2 (5 bases each). The V gene's germline CDR1 is SGHAT and CDR2 FQDESV (reference sequence). The CDR3 contains 14 residues. Between the trimmed V and J ends, which lost 3 bases and 3 bases, there was a span of 12 bases. The CDR3 coding sequence is TGTGCCAGCAGCTTCAGGGACCGCTTCTACGAGCAGTACTTC. Translated, it gives CASSFRDRFYEQYF. Combining the CDR3 with reference TRBV11-1 and TRBJ2-7 gives the whole variable domain EAEVAQSPRYKITEKSQAVAFWCDPISGHATLYWYRQILGQGPELLVQFQDESVVDDSQLPKDRFSAERLKGVDSTLKIQPAELGDSAMYLCASSFRDRFYEQYFGPGTRLTVT.

V usage is TRBV13 and J usage is TRBJ2-1; D perhaps matches TRBD1 (5 bases). Germline V gives CDR1 PRHDT, CDR2 FYEKMQ (reference sequence). The CDR3 spans 15 residues. Trimming removed 1 base at V and 5 bases at J, with 12 bases between. The CDR3 spells CASSLAGAANNEQFF. The DNA for the CDR3 is TGTGCCAGCAGCTTAGCTGGGGCCGCCAACAATGAGCAGTTCTTC.

The rearrangement uses TRBV7-9 and TRBJ1-1; D is unclear. The CDR3 spans 12 residues. Trimming removed 2 bases from V and 8 bases from J, with 9 bases in between. The V gene's germline CDR1 is SEHNR and CDR2 FQNEAQ (reference sequence). The CDR3 reads CASSLLEFEAFF. CDR3 nucleotides: TGTGCCAGCAGCTTACTAGAATTCGAAGCTTTCTTT.

The chain carries TRBV7-2 and TRBJ2-3; D is uncertain. Germline assignment: CDR1 SGHTA and CDR2 FQGNSA. The CDR3 has 15 residues. The V and J ends lost 2 bases and 1 base respectively, with 10 bases between them. The CDR3 protein is CASSLTGFGTDTQYF. The CDR3 DNA sequence: TGTGCCAGCAGCTTAACGGGTTTTGGCACAGATACGCAGTATTTT.

The chain recombines TRBV5-1 with TRBJ2-7; D may be TRBD2 (5 bases). Deletions cut 2 bases from V and 2 bases from J, with 11 bases between. This CDR3 region has 14 residues. Germline values: CDR1 SGHRS, CDR2 YFSETQ. The CDR3, as DNA: TGCGCCAGCAGCTTCAATAGGGAGACCTACGAGCAGTACTTC. Translation: CASSFNRETYEQYF.

The V call is TRBV23-1, the J call TRBJ2-7; D is perhaps TRBD1 (6 bases). TRBV23-1 is treated as an ORF (open reading frame) with a function not yet certain. The CDR3 sequence is 17 residues long. Trimming removed 0 bases from V and 6 bases from J, with 21 bases in between. CDR3 sequence: CASSQSTGRSPSGEQYF. The CDR3 DNA is TGCGCCAGCAGTCAATCGACAGGAAGGTCCCCTTCGGGCGAGCAGTACTTC.

V is TRBV13 and J is TRBJ2-1, with 10 positions matching TRBD2. V was clipped by 6 bases and J by 5 bases; unmatched bases: 7. Germline V CDR1 and CDR2: PRHDT, FYEKMQ (reference sequence). CDR3 length: 15 residues. The CDR3 coding sequence is TGTGCCAGCAGAAGAGCGGGAGGGATTGACAATGAGCAGTTCTTC. This encodes CASRRAGGIDNEQFF.

The chain links TRBV19 to TRBJ1-1; 8 bases map to TRBD1. This CDR3 comprises 15 residues. J gave up 4 bases and V 5 bases, and 9 bases lay outside the gene matches. Germline CDR1 and CDR2: LNHDA and SQIVND (reference sequence). This chain's CDR3 is CASSDQGAPSTEAFF. The CDR3 nucleotides are TGTGCCAGTAGTGACCAGGGGGCGCCCAGCACTGAAGCTTTCTTT.

The J gene is TRBJ2-1, the V gene TRBV4-1, with 7 bases that match TRBD2. CDR3 length equals 18 residues. In germline, CDR1 is MGHRA, CDR2 YSYEKL. V lost 1 base to trimming and J lost 0 bases; unmatched junction nucleotides: 9. The CDR3 region has the DNA TGCGCCAGCAGCCAAGGTCTTAAGCGGGGAGTCTCCTACAATGAGCAGTTCTTC. It is translated as CASSQGLKRGVSYNEQFF.

The V gene is TRBV14, the J gene TRBJ2-5; 9 bases map to TRBD1. Germline-derived CDR1 and CDR2 are SGHDN and FVKESK. The V and J ends lost 3 bases and 6 bases, in that order; junction bases with no gene match: 8. CDR3 length: 15 amino acids. CDR3 nucleotides: TGTGCCAGCAGCCATACCGACAGGGGGAGGCAGACCCAGTACTTC. Translated: CASSHTDRGRQTQYF.

The genes are TRBV3-1 (or the pseudogene TRBV3-2) and TRBJ2-7, with D possibly called TRBD1 or TRBD2 (5 bases each). V dropped 6 bases and J dropped 0 bases, with 15 bases sitting between them. The CDR3 loop spans 15 amino acids. Germline V CDR1 and CDR2: LGHDT, YNNKEL (reference sequence). CDR3 sequence (DNA): TGTGCCAGCAGTCTCCGGGACCGAAGCTCCTACGAGCAGTACTTC. Its translation is CASSLRDRSSYEQYF.

The chain has TRBV5-1 and TRBJ1-3, with 7 bases fitting TRBD1. There are 17 residues in the CDR3. The germline V gene has CDR1 SGHRS and CDR2 YFSETQ. The junction had 6 bases not matched to a gene; V was cut back by 0 bases and J by 0 bases. The CDR3 spells CASSLDRGSVSGNTIYF. In nucleotides, the CDR3 is TGCGCCAGCAGCTTGGACAGGGGTAGCGTCTCTGGAAACACCATATATTTT.

J is TRBJ1-4 and V is TRBV29-1; TRBD1 agrees at 7 bases. The CDR3 runs to 13 residues. Germline values: CDR1 SQVTM, CDR2 ANQGSEA. V shed 2 bases and J 8 bases; nucleotides not matched to a gene: 5. The CDR3 loop is CSVEKGAGEKLFF. For the CDR3, the DNA is TGCAGCGTTGAAAAGGGGGCAGGGGAAAAACTGTTTTTT.

The genes are TRBV5-6 and TRBJ2-3, with 8 bases lining up with TRBD1. The trim removed 3 bases at V and 0 bases at J, leaving 6 bases unmatched. Germline CDR1 SGHDT, CDR2 YYEEEE. The CDR3 has 16 residues. The CDR3 DNA reads as TGTGCCAGCAGCTCGACAGGGGTGGGCAGCACAGATACGCAGTATTTT. Protein product: CASSSTGVGSTDTQYF.

The chain carries TRBV3-1 (or the pseudogene TRBV3-2) and TRBJ2-4; D might be TRBD2 (5 bases). Germline values: CDR1 LGHDT, CDR2 YNNKEL (reference sequence). The V end was cut by 5 bases, the J end by 0 bases, with 11 bases between. The CDR3 consists of 15 residues. This chain's CDR3 is CASSATDSAKNIQYF. The CDR3 nucleotides read TGTGCCAGCAGCGCGACGGACTCAGCCAAAAACATTCAGTACTTC.

The genes are TRBV11-2 and TRBJ1-6, with a possible D match to TRBD1 (6 bases). CDR1 and CDR2 (germline): SGHAT, FQNNGV. The ends were cut back, 0 bases at V and 7 bases at J, with 19 bases in the middle. The CDR3 length is 18 residues. CDR3 DNA: TGTGCCAGCAGCTTAGATACCCTAAGGAGGGGGGGGAATTCACCCCTCCACTTT. It is translated as CASSLDTLRRGGNSPLHF.

This chain links TRBV2 with TRBJ1-2; 7 bases are shared with TRBD1. V shed 4 bases, J shed 2 bases, and the junction held 4 bases outside the gene matches. Germline V gene sequence: CDR1 SNHLY, CDR2 FYNNEI. The CDR3 contains 14 residues. CDR3 in DNA: TGTGCCAGCAGTGGCATACAGGGGAACTATGGCTACACCTTC. Translation: CASSGIQGNYGYTF.

The chain uses TRBV7-3 and TRBJ2-1, with D possibly TRBD2 on 6 matching bases. CDR3 size: 13 residues. Germline V gene sequence: CDR1 SGHTA, CDR2 FQGTGA. The germline V and J ends were trimmed by 8 bases and 6 bases, with 14 bases remaining between them. The DNA of the CDR3 is TGTGCCAGCGTCGGGAGTGGAAGCAATGAGCAGTTCTTC. Translating it yields CASVGSGSNEQFF.

This chain links TRBV24-1 with TRBJ2-7; 8 nucleotides line up with TRBD2. The CDR3 is 16 amino acids. Germline V gene lookup returns CDR1 KGHDR and CDR2 SFDVKD. Trimming at V came to 4 bases and at J to 8 bases, leaving 15 bases not matched to a gene. The CDR3, as DNA: TGTGCCACCAGTGACTCTGGGCGGGGGGCCTTTTTTAAGCAGTACTTC. It translates to CATSDSGRGAFFKQYF.

The rearrangement joins TRBV15 to TRBJ2-7, with D possibly TRBD1 on 6 matching bases. Trimming stripped 5 bases from V and 2 bases from J, with 13 bases between. This CDR3 has 14 amino acids. The germline V gene has CDR1 LNHNV and CDR2 YYDKDF (reference sequence). Written as DNA, the CDR3 is TGTGCCACCAGCGGCTCGACAGGAACCTACGAGCAGTACTTC. This codes for CATSGSTGTYEQYF. The whole variable domain, filled in from reference TRBV15 and TRBJ2-7, reads DAMVIQNPRYQVTQFGKPVTLSCSQTLNHNVMYWYQQKSSQAPKLLFHYYDKDFNNEADTPDNFQSRRPNTSFCFLDIRSPGLGDTAMYLCATSGSTGTYEQYFGPGTRLTVT.

V and J are TRBV19 and TRBJ2-1, with 9 bases aligning to TRBD2. The CDR3 is made up of 15 amino acids. Per the germline V gene, CDR1 is LNHDA and CDR2 is SQIVND (reference sequence). Losses at the gene ends were 7 bases for V and 2 bases for J; bases not matched to a gene: 6. The CDR3 nucleotides read TGTGCCAGTAAACCTAGCGGGGACCCCTACAATGAGCAGTTCTTC. This codes for CASKPSGDPYNEQFF.

V usage is TRBV2 and J usage is TRBJ2-2; 8 positions agree with TRBD1. V shed 6 bases, J shed 0 bases, and the junction held 6 bases outside the gene matches. The V gene's germline CDR1 is SNHLY and CDR2 FYNNEI. This CDR3 has 16 amino acids. The CDR3 region is CASRLDRGANTGELFF. The DNA of the CDR3 is TGTGCCAGCAGGCTAGACAGGGGTGCGAACACCGGGGAGCTGTTTTTT.

This CDR3 reads CASSWAPVAGAYEQYF. In DNA form, the CDR3 reads TGTGCCAGCAGCTGGGCCCCGGTGGCAGGCGCCTACGAGCAGTACTTC. The chain employs TRBV5-5 and TRBJ2-7; D is unresolved. Trimming stripped 3 bases from V and 2 bases from J, with 18 bases between. The CDR3 sequence is 16 residues long. CDR1 SGHKS and CDR2 YYEKEE come from the germline V gene (reference sequence).

The rearrangement joins TRBV5-1 to TRBJ2-3, with a tentative D call TRBD2 (7 bases). CDR3 length: 14 residues. Trimming shortened V by 4 bases and J by 3 bases, and 12 bases separated the two germline ends. Per germline, CDR1 SGHRS and CDR2 YFSETQ. The CDR3 loop is CASSGGAVTDTQYF. The CDR3, as DNA: TGCGCCAGCAGCGGGGGGGCTGTGACAGATACGCAGTATTTT.

This clone was seen a single time. J is TRBJ2-7 and V is TRBV5-1, with D possibly being TRBD2 (5 bases). From germline, CDR1 is SGHRS and CDR2 YFSETQ. The CDR3 length is 16 residues. V shed 0 bases and J shed 0 bases, with 13 bases lying between them. CDR3 region: CASSLGLPGSSYEQYF. The CDR3 DNA is TGCGCCAGCAGCTTGGGACTACCGGGGAGCTCCTACGAGCAGTACTTC.

This clone came up once. The rearrangement uses TRBV23-1 and TRBJ1-5; the match to TRBD1 covers 7 bases. TRBV23-1 is placed among ORFs of uncertain function. CDR3 length equals 14 residues. The junction had 5 bases not matched to a gene; V was cut back by 2 bases and J by 7 bases. The CDR3 spells CASSQQGEEQPQHF. The CDR3 DNA reads TGCGCCAGCAGTCAACAGGGGGAGGAACAGCCCCAGCATTTT.